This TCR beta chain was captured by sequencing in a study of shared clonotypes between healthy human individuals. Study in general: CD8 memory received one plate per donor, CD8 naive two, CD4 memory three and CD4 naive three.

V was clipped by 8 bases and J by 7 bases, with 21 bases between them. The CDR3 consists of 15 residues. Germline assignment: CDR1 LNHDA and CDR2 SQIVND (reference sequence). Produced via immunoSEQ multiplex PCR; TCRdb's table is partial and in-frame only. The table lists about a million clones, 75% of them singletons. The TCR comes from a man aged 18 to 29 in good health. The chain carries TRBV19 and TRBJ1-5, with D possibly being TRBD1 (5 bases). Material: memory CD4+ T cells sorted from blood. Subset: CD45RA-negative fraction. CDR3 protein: CASVSIGGSKQPQHF. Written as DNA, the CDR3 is TGTGCCAGTGTGAGTATTGGGGGGTCTAAGCAGCCCCAGCATTTT.